Included here is one T cell receptor (beta chain) sequence, with context. CDR1 is LGHDT and CDR2 is YNNKEL in the germline V gene (reference sequence). V dropped 3 bases and J dropped 8; count of bases not matched to a gene: 0. The CDR3 extends over 11 amino acids. The sample originates from a study of CD8 T cells in Susac syndrome. Random hexamers were used to reverse transcribe about 0.45 to 1 ug of RNA. TCRdb re-analysed the immunoSEQ multiplex PCR reads in MiXCR, keeping a single row per CDR3 protein. The sample yields about 90,000 distinct CDR3 sequences, roughly 96% seen once. The origin of this receptor is a human donor with Susac syndrome. The sequenced material came from CD8+ T cells from PBMCs. V usage is TRBV3-1 and J usage is TRBJ1-2; TRBD1 matches 7 bases. CDR3 sequence: CASSQGQGYTF. In nucleotides, the CDR3 is TGTGCCAGCAGCCAGGGACAGGGCTACACCTTC.